The clone carrying this T cell receptor (beta chain) was seen at least ten times. The antigen remains unidentified. CDR3 length: 14 residues. V lost 5 bases and J lost 4; bases outside the gene matches: 7. Germline assignment: CDR1 SGHAT and CDR2 FQNNGV. Amplification of the TCR beta CDR3 regions used RNA transcripts (as template). After a first-round RT-PCR with HTBI primers, a second-round multiplex PCR was run. TCRdb ran MiXCR on the multiplex PCR reads and lists one entry per CDR3 protein. This sample carries about 740,000 distinct CDR3 sequences, 35% to 50% of them seen once, and the ten largest clones take 44%. This sample stems from a study of Graves' ophthalmopathy and Graves' hyperthyroidism. Study observations and caveats: At about 70% sensitivity and approximately 72% specificity, the model predicted progression of the ophthalmopathy.

The J gene is TRBJ2-7, the V gene TRBV11-2, with 8 bases aligning to TRBD2. The sequenced sample consisted of peripheral blood. The clonotype originates from an adult man with Graves' ophthalmopathy. CDR3 sequence reads: CASSLREGTYEQYF. The CDR3 DNA reads TGTGCCAGCAGCCTACGGGAGGGAACGTACGAGCAGTACTTC.